The 2 T cell receptor beta chains presented below share a single source sample, sequenced in a study of cytotoxic CD8 clonotypes in ibrutinib-treated CLL. The table came from immunoSEQ multiplex PCR; TCRdb's copy has only in-frame clones and leaves some out. Of some 92,000 clones in the sample, around 77% were seen once. This sample comprised PBMCs, obtained after 24 months of ibrutinib treatment. These receptors all stem from a human donor with chronic lymphocytic leukemia.

The chain carries TRBV28 and TRBJ2-3; D is ambiguous. Looked up from germline, CDR1 is MDHEN and CDR2 is SYDVKM. Trimming removed 5 bases from V and 0 bases from J, with 3 bases in between. The CDR3 has 12 residues. The CDR3: CASSTSTDTQYF. Written as DNA, the CDR3 is TGTGCCAGCAGTACTAGCACAGATACGCAGTATTTT.

The chain has TRBV18 and TRBJ2-7; 9 bases are shared with TRBD1. Germline V gene data show CDR1 as KGHSH and CDR2 as LQKENI. This CDR3 is 16 amino acids long. Unmatched junction bases numbered 10, after V lost 3 bases and J lost 4 bases. The CDR3, as DNA: TGTGCCAGCTCACCCCCATCCGGGACAGGGTCGTACGAGCAGTACTTC. This codes for CASSPPSGTGSYEQYF.